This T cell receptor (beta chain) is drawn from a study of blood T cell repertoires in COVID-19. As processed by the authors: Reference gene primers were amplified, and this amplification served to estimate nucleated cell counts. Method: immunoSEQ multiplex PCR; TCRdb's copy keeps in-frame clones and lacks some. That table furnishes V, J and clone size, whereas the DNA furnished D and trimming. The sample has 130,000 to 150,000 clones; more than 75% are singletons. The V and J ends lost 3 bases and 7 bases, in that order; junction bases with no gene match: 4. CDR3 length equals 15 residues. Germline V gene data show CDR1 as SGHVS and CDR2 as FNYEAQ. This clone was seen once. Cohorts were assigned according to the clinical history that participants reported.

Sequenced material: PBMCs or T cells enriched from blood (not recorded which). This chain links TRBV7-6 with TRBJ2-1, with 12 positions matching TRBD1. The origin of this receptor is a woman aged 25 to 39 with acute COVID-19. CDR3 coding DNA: TGTGCCAGCAGCTTGGGACAGGGGGCGGAAAATGAGCAGTTCTTC. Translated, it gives CASSLGQGAENEQFF. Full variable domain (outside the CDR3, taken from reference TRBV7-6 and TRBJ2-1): GAGVSQSPRYKVTKRGQDVALRCDPISGHVSLYWYRQALGQGPEFLTYFNYEAQQDKSGLPNDRFSAERPEGSISTLTIQRTEQRDSAMYRCASSLGQGAENEQFFGPGTRLTVL.